A selection of T cell receptor beta chains follows, all from one sample in a study of blood T cells in healthy people across ages. TCRdb reprocessed the 5' RACE reads with MiXCR, giving one entry per CDR3 protein. The sample includes 590,000 or so distinct CDR3 sequences, under 30% of them seen just once. Sequencing was carried out using blood. The receptors here all came from a woman of 80 years or more in good health. CDR3s include the opening cysteine and the closing phenylalanine or tryptophan. Fields, in order: clone size, J gene, D gene, V gene, CDR3 protein, CDR3 DNA. The D gene is left open where the match is weak. Clone size is stated in some rows and not others, as once, few, many or a class when expanded.

. | TRBJ1-5 | . | TRBV21-1 | CASSNWGGDQPQHF | TGTGCCAGCAGCAATTGGGGGGGGGATCAGCCCCAGCATTTT
many | TRBJ1-1 | . | TRBV7-2 | CASSPEQGSTEAFF | TGTGCCAGCAGCCCGGAACAGGGCTCCACTGAAGCTTTCTTT
. | TRBJ1-1 | TRBD1 | TRBV4-1 | CASSSRQGTNTEAFF | TGCGCCAGCAGCTCGAGACAGGGGACGAACACTGAAGCTTTCTTT
few | TRBJ2-1 | . | TRBV11-2 | CASSLGPSYNEQFF | TGTGCCAGCAGCCTCGGGCCCTCCTACAATGAGCAGTTCTTC
many | TRBJ1-4 | TRBD1 | TRBV4-2 | CASSQVDDRANEKLFF | TGTGCCAGCAGCCAAGTCGACGACAGGGCTAATGAAAAACTGTTTTTT
few | TRBJ1-1 | . | TRBV30 | CAWSRTRGTEAFF | TGTGCCTGGAGCCGGACTCGGGGGACTGAAGCTTTCTTT
many | TRBJ1-4 | . | TRBV29-1 | CSVGRGSNEKLFF | TGCAGCGTTGGGAGGGGCTCCAATGAAAAACTGTTTTTT
. | TRBJ2-7 | TRBD1 | TRBV3-1 | CASSQAPPGQWAAYNEQYF | TGTGCCAGCAGCCAAGCACCTCCGGGACAGTGGGCCGCCTACAATGAGCAGTACTTC
many | TRBJ2-7 | . | TRBV5-1 | CASSLGVGYEQYF | TGCGCCAGCAGCTTGGGGGTAGGATACGAGCAGTACTTC
few | TRBJ1-5 | . | TRBV30 | CAWSGGSNQPQHF | TGTGCCTGGAGCGGGGGGAGCAATCAGCCCCAGCATTTT
. | TRBJ2-7 | TRBD1 | TRBV5-6 | CASSFTGGRSYEQYF | TGTGCCAGCAGCTTTACAGGGGGTAGATCCTACGAGCAGTACTTC
once | TRBJ2-1 | . | TRBV20-1 | CSARGLGVGQKETQFF | TGCAGTGCTAGAGGTCTCGGCGTTGGGCAGAAAGAGACCCAGTTCTTC
. | TRBJ2-7 | . | TRBV6-6 | CASFDSGLNNEQYF | TGTGCCAGTTTCGACTCCGGACTAAACAATGAGCAGTACTTC
many | TRBJ1-2 | . | TRBV29-1 | CSVVGGDYGYTF | TGCAGCGTTGTAGGGGGGGACTATGGCTACACCTTC
few | TRBJ1-1 | . | TRBV20-1 | CSAGNRRNTEAFF | TGCAGTGCGGGGAACAGAAGGAACACTGAAGCTTTCTTT
. | TRBJ2-5 | . | TRBV12-3/TRBV12-4 | CASSLMGGRETQYF | TGTGCCAGCAGTTTAATGGGGGGTAGAGAGACCCAGTACTTC
few | TRBJ2-5 | TRBD2 | TRBV15 | CATSRERAGGPETQYF | TGTGCCACCAGCAGAGAAAGAGCGGGGGGGCCGGAGACCCAGTACTTC
many | TRBJ2-1 | . | TRBV7-2 | CASSLGITYNEQFF | TGTGCCAGCAGCCTGGGGATCACCTACAATGAGCAGTTCTTC